The rows below give T cell receptor beta chains drawn from one sample of a study of molecular identifiers for immune sequencing clone quantification. TCRdb re-called the PCR reads through MiXCR, storing one row per CDR3 protein. The top ten clones hold around 10% of a sample with under 2,500 distinct CDR3 sequences, around 24% of them seen once. The sequencing input was naive CD8+ T cells from blood, with Jurkat cell RNA spiked in. The receptors come from a human donor in good health. Some libraries in this study had Jurkat cell RNA spiked in. Each CDR3 is given with its conserved first and last residue. A D gene is named only where the DNA matches it firmly. Size values are once, few and many counts, or a class for expanded clones, and some rows have none.

V	D	size	J	DNA	CDR3
TRBV19	NA	NA	TRBJ1-2	TGTGCCAATAATGGAGGGGTAGCAATTCCCTATGGCTACACCTTC	CANNGGVAIPYGYTF
TRBV19	NA	medium-sized	TRBJ1-5	TGTGCCAGTAGTGCCAGTGGCAATCAGCCCCAGCATTTT	CASSASGNQPQHF
TRBV24-1	NA	medium-sized	TRBJ1-4	TGTGCCACCAGTGACCCCGGGGTCTCGGATGAAAAACTGTTTTTT	CATSDPGVSDEKLFF
TRBV28	NA	NA	TRBJ2-1	TGTGCCAGCAGCCCCGGGACGGACTACAATGAGCAGTTCTTC	CASSPGTDYNEQFF
TRBV11-2	TRBD2	medium-sized	TRBJ2-3	TGTGCCAGCAGCCGGGGACTAGCGGTCACAGATACGCAGTATTTT	CASSRGLAVTDTQYF
TRBV2	NA	medium-sized	TRBJ2-5	TGTGCCAGCAGGGGGGACGGGGAAGAGACCCAGTACTTC	CASRGDGEETQYF
TRBV20-1	TRBD2	large	TRBJ2-7	TGCAGTGCTAGAGCCGCCCCGCGACTAGCGGGAGTTGGTTACGAGCAGTACTTC	CSARAAPRLAGVGYEQYF
TRBV29-1	NA	few	TRBJ2-2	TGCAGCGGCAGGGGTAGTAACACCGGGGAGCTGTTTTTT	CSGRGSNTGELFF
TRBV28	TRBD2	medium-sized	TRBJ2-1	TGTGCCAGCTTTGGACTAGCGGGAGCCCATGAGCAGTTCTTC	CASFGLAGAHEQFF
TRBV6-5	TRBD1	few	TRBJ1-1	TGTGCCAGCAGTTACGAAGGGACAGGGTTTATTGAAGCTTTCTTT	CASSYEGTGFIEAFF
TRBV11-2	NA	NA	TRBJ2-1	TGTGCCAACAGCTTAGGGATAGGAGCGGTCCCGAGCTCCTACAATGGGCAGTTCTTC	CANSLGIGAVPSSYNGQFF
TRBV28	TRBD1	medium-sized	TRBJ1-1	TGTGCCAGCAGTTTTGCTCGGACAGGGGTCCCTGAAGCTTTCTTT	CASSFARTGVPEAFF
TRBV4-3	NA	large	TRBJ1-1	TGCGCCAGCAGCCAAGGATCTCTCGGGGGAGCTGAAGCTTTCTTT	CASSQGSLGGAEAFF
TRBV5-1	TRBD1	medium-sized	TRBJ1-1	TGCGCCAGCAGCTTGTTGGCAGGGGGCGCGGGCACTGAAGCTTTCTTT	CASSLLAGGAGTEAFF
TRBV5-6	TRBD1	medium-sized	TRBJ1-5	TGTGCCAGCAGCTTGGGGACAGGGCAGAGTCAGCCCCAGCATTTT	CASSLGTGQSQPQHF
TRBV24-1	NA	medium-sized	TRBJ2-3	TGTGCCACCAGTGATTTGCAATCAGGAAGTGAGACAGATACGCAGTATTTT	CATSDLQSGSETDTQYF
TRBV7-8	TRBD1	medium-sized	TRBJ2-7	TGTGCCAGCAGCCTCGCCGGGACAGCTTTCTACGAGCAGTACTTC	CASSLAGTAFYEQYF
TRBV4-1	NA	once	TRBJ1-2	TGCGCCAGCAGCCTTCACCGCGTGGCGCAGGCTCATGGTGGCTACACCTTC	CASSLHRVAQAHGGYTF
TRBV7-9	TRBD1	NA	TRBJ1-6	TGTGCCAGCAGCGCGGGACAGGGGAATCCACCCCTCCACTTT	CASSAGQGNPPLHF
TRBV10-3	NA	medium-sized	TRBJ2-6	TGTGCCATCAGTGAGTCTGGTACAACTGGGGCCAACGTCCTGACTTTC	CAISESGTTGANVLTF
TRBV6-2/TRBV6-3	NA	NA	TRBJ2-2	TGTGCCAGCAGCACCCGGGACTTATACACCGGGGAGCTGTTTTTT	CASSTRDLYTGELFF
TRBV29-1	NA	few	TRBJ2-7	TGCAGCGTTGAAGGTGGCAGGCAGTACGAGCAGTACTTC	CSVEGGRQYEQYF
TRBV25-1	NA	medium-sized	TRBJ2-5	TGTGCCAGCAGTGAATATCTACGATCCGAAGAGACCCAGTACTTC	CASSEYLRSEETQYF
TRBV7-9	TRBD1	large	TRBJ2-1	TGTGCCAGCAGCAAACGACAGGGGTCGCCGTACAATGAGCAGTTCTTC	CASSKRQGSPYNEQFF
TRBV5-6	TRBD2	medium-sized	TRBJ2-1	TGTGCCAGCAGCTTGGGTTGGGACTACCTATACAATGAGCAGTTCTTC	CASSLGWDYLYNEQFF
TRBV5-1	NA	once	TRBJ2-3	TGCGCCAGCAGCTTCTCGCCCAGCACAGATACGCAGTATTTT	CASSFSPSTDTQYF
TRBV7-6	NA	few	TRBJ2-2	TGTGCCAGCAGCTTAGTCGGGGCAGGGGTGACCGGGGAGCTGTTTTTT	CASSLVGAGVTGELFF
TRBV11-2	NA	few	TRBJ2-1	TGTGCCAACAGCTTAGGGATAGGAGCGGTCCCGAGCTCCTACAATGAGCAGTTCTTC	CANSLGIGAVPSSYNEQFF
TRBV10-3	NA	medium-sized	TRBJ2-4	TGTGCCATCAGAGTTAATACTGAAAACATTCAGTACTTC	CAIRVNTENIQYF
TRBV7-2	TRBD1	medium-sized	TRBJ2-7	TGTGCCAGCAGTTGGGGACAGGGTAACGACGAGCAGTACTTC	CASSWGQGNDEQYF
TRBV12-3/TRBV12-4	NA	medium-sized	TRBJ2-5	TGTGCCAGCAGTTTACACAGGCTGAGGGAGACCCAGTACTTC	CASSLHRLRETQYF
TRBV14	NA	medium-sized	TRBJ2-1	TGTGCCAGCAGCCAAGATGGAATGGCAGGGAGCTCCTACAATGAGCAGTTCTTC	CASSQDGMAGSSYNEQFF
TRBV6-2/TRBV6-3	NA	medium-sized	TRBJ2-7	TGTGCCAGCAGCGAACCCAGGGGTAACTCCTACGAGCAGTACTTC	CASSEPRGNSYEQYF
TRBV6-2/TRBV6-3	NA	NA	TRBJ2-2	TGTGCCAGCAGTTACGCCACCGGGGAGCTGTTTTTT	CASSYATGELFF
TRBV7-9	TRBD1	medium-sized	TRBJ2-1	TGTGCCAGCAGCCGACAGGGGGCCTACAATGAGCAGTTCTTC	CASSRQGAYNEQFF
TRBV5-6	NA	few	TRBJ2-7	TGTGCCAGCAGCTCTGCTGGGGGCGAGCAGTACTTC	CASSSAGGEQYF
TRBV3-1	NA	few	TRBJ2-3	TGTGCCAGCAGCCCCCCGGGACTCCTTGGTTACACAGATACGCAGTATTTT	CASSPPGLLGYTDTQYF
TRBV19	TRBD1	medium-sized	TRBJ1-1	TGTGCCAGTAGTATGGGACAGCTTAACACTGAAGCTTTCTTT	CASSMGQLNTEAFF
TRBV11-2	TRBD1	medium-sized	TRBJ2-7	TGTGCCAGCAGCTGGGGCGGGACAGGGAAAATGTACGAGCAGTACTTC	CASSWGGTGKMYEQYF
TRBV6-2/TRBV6-3	NA	medium-sized	TRBJ1-1	TGTGCCAGCAGTTATTTGCCCGGCGGGCGACATATGAACACTGAAGCTTTCTTT	CASSYLPGGRHMNTEAFF
TRBV11-2	NA	NA	TRBJ2-7	TGTGCCAGCAGCTTAGTCGGGCCCGAGCAGTACTTC	CASSLVGPEQYF
TRBV20-1	NA	medium-sized	TRBJ2-1	TGCAGTGCTAGAGCTCTGATTCAGCGGGCCCCATACAATGAGCAGTTCTTC	CSARALIQRAPYNEQFF
TRBV18	TRBD2	medium-sized	TRBJ2-4	TGTGCCAGCTCACCTTTAGCGGGAGAATCCCCCAAAAACATTCAGTACTTC	CASSPLAGESPKNIQYF
TRBV2	NA	large	TRBJ2-3	TGTGCCAGCAGTAAAGGGACGACGAGCACAGATACGCAGTATTTT	CASSKGTTSTDTQYF
TRBV28	NA	few	TRBJ2-7	TGTGCCAGCACCAAGGGGTCCTACGAGCAGTACTTC	CASTKGSYEQYF
TRBV6-5	TRBD1	NA	TRBJ1-2	TGTGCCAGCAGTTACCTCCCGACAGGGAGGAATGGCTACACCTTC	CASSYLPTGRNGYTF
TRBV19	TRBD1	medium-sized	TRBJ1-5	TGTGCCAGTAGTATGGGACAGGGTTTTCGGCAGCCCCAGCATTTT	CASSMGQGFRQPQHF
TRBV13	NA	NA	TRBJ2-7	TGTGCCAGCAGCTTACGTCGACAGATGGGCTACGAGCAGTACTTC	CASSLRRQMGYEQYF
TRBV28	TRBD1	medium-sized	TRBJ2-7	TGTGCCAGCAGTTCTCCCCTTCGGGACAGGCCGGCCTACGAGCAGTACTTC	CASSSPLRDRPAYEQYF
TRBV28	NA	medium-sized	TRBJ2-7	TGTGCCAGCATCAAACTGGGTGGGGGGCATCCTCGGGAGCAGTACTTC	CASIKLGGGHPREQYF
TRBV11-2	NA	NA	TRBJ2-5	TGTGCCAGCAGCTTAGTAAGCTTCCAAGAGACCCAGTACTTC	CASSLVSFQETQYF
TRBV6-5	NA	few	TRBJ2-1	TGTGCCAGCACCCTTAGCGGCTCCTACAATGAGCAGTTCTTC	CASTLSGSYNEQFF
TRBV7-2	NA	NA	TRBJ1-2	TGTGCCAGCAGCGCGTATATGGGAAATGGCTACACCTTC	CASSAYMGNGYTF
TRBV7-2	NA	large	TRBJ2-3	TGTGCCAGCAGCCACCTGCGGACTAGCACAGATACGCAGTATTTT	CASSHLRTSTDTQYF
TRBV28	NA	few	TRBJ1-2	TGTGCCAGCACCAACCCCAGGACCGTCCCTCGTGATGGCTACACCTTC	CASTNPRTVPRDGYTF
TRBV7-6	NA	NA	TRBJ2-3	TGTGCCAGCAGCTTAGGTCTCAGCCGCACAGATACGCAGTATTTT	CASSLGLSRTDTQYF
TRBV7-9	TRBD2	NA	TRBJ2-5	TGTGCCAGCAGCCTGAGCGGGGCTGGAGAGACCCAGTACTTC	CASSLSGAGETQYF
TRBV13	TRBD2	NA	TRBJ2-3	TGTGCCAGCAGCTCTCGGGGGGGGGATTACACAGATACGCAGTATTTT	CASSSRGGDYTDTQYF
TRBV7-8	NA	NA	TRBJ2-1	TGTGCCAGCAGCCAAAGTAGGGTTTTTGAGCAGTTCTTC	CASSQSRVFEQFF
TRBV7-9	TRBD1	large	TRBJ2-1	TGTGCCAGCAGCTCCGGACAGGGGGCCTACAATGAGCAGTTCTTC	CASSSGQGAYNEQFF